Below, 4 T cell receptor beta chains from the same sample are listed, as sequenced in a study of blood T cells in healthy people across ages (dated by TCRdb to 2014 to 2015). The library was built by means of 5' RACE. This sample was sequenced with an Illumina HiSeq 2500. A second about 7 to 12 cycle PCR used a sample-barcoded 5' primer and a J-beta primer mix. TCRdb redid the processing of the public reads, applying fastp at Q25 and MiXCR, and retained in-frame beta chains. Rows are unified per CDR3 protein, each entry keeping the most common DNA and genes. Counted in this sample were about 1.5 million distinct CDR3 sequences; less than 45% of them appeared once. The top ten hold 4% of the sample. The source material was blood. The receptors were sampled from a young woman in good health.

This chain uses TRBV29-1 with TRBJ2-7, with a tentative D call TRBD2 (5 bases). This CDR3 is built from 13 residues. CDR1 is SQVTM, CDR2 ANQGSEA, per germline. Trimming took off 8 bases at V and 0 bases at J, with 14 bases between the two ends. Here the CDR3 reads CSIRIGSSYEQYF. CDR3 DNA: TGCAGCATAAGGATAGGGAGCTCCTACGAGCAGTACTTC.

The chain employs TRBV6-5 and TRBJ1-2, with D possibly being TRBD1 (6 bases). The germline V gene has CDR1 MNHEY and CDR2 SVGAGI. V was clipped by 0 bases and J by 3 bases, with 14 bases between them. This CDR3 has 16 amino acids. The CDR3 DNA reads TGTGCCAGCAGTTACTCGTTCCCCAGGGGTGACTATGGCTACACCTTC. Encoded protein: CASSYSFPRGDYGYTF.

V is TRBV5-1 and J is TRBJ2-2; D is perhaps TRBD2 (6 bases). Trimming removed 6 bases from V and 7 bases from J, with 22 bases in between. Germline V gene data show CDR1 as SGHRS and CDR2 as YFSETQ. The CDR3 loop spans 16 amino acids. Here the CDR3 DNA reads TGCGCCAGCAAAGAGGGTACTAGCTCCCTTGTCGGGGAGCTGTTTTTT. Amino acid sequence: CASKEGTSSLVGELFF.

The rearrangement links TRBV6-5 to TRBJ1-1; D perhaps matches TRBD1 (5 bases). The CDR3 extends over 14 amino acids. V lost 0 bases to trimming and J lost 6 bases, with 11 bases between them. The germline V gene encodes CDR1 MNHEY and CDR2 SVGAGI. CDR3 DNA: TGTGCCAGCAGTTACTCGACAGTCCTCCCTGAAGCTTTCTTT. It encodes CASSYSTVLPEAFF.